The 25 T cell receptor beta chains below were found in one sample sequenced in a study of identical twins. TCRdb passed the 5' RACE reads through MiXCR, listing each CDR3 protein once. The sample holds 450,000 to 500,000 distinct CDR3 sequences; 14% are singletons and the top ten take more than 0.8%. This sample also belongs to another study, concerning yellow fever vaccine responses in identical twins.

The specimen sequenced was CD4+ T cells sorted from blood. These receptors were taken from a woman under 30 in good health.

V and J are TRBV3-1 and TRBJ1-2, with 8 nucleotides matching TRBD1. J gave up 2 bases and V 4 bases, and 3 bases lay outside the gene matches. Germline loops: CDR1 LGHDT, CDR2 YNNKEL (reference sequence). This CDR3 is built from 14 residues. In DNA form, the CDR3 reads TGTGCCAGCAGCCGGGGACAGGACAACTATGGCTACACCTTC. As protein: CASSRGQDNYGYTF.

The chain couples TRBV3-1 to TRBJ1-2; 7 bases match TRBD1. The V and J ends lost 6 bases and 6 bases, in that order; junction bases with no gene match: 7. Germline assignment: CDR1 LGHDT and CDR2 YNNKEL (reference sequence). The CDR3 is 13 residues long. The CDR3 region is CASRSRGRDGYTF. CDR3 DNA: TGTGCCAGCAGGTCGAGGGGGCGGGATGGCTACACCTTC. Variable domain in full (rest from reference TRBV3-1 and TRBJ1-2): DTAVSQTPKYLVTQMGNDKSIKCEQNLGHDTMYWYKQDSKKFLKIMFSYNNKELIINETVPNRFSPKSPDKAHLNLHINSLELGDSAVYFCASRSRGRDGYTFGSGTRLTVV.

The chain combines TRBV5-1 with TRBJ1-4, with 10 nucleotides matching TRBD1. V gave up 3 bases and J gave up 4 bases; unmatched junction bases: 3. The CDR3 is 15 amino acids. The V gene's germline CDR1 is SGHRS and CDR2 YFSETQ. CDR3 DNA: TGCGCCAGCAGCTCCTGGACAGGGGGTAATGAAAAACTGTTTTTT. Protein: CASSSWTGGNEKLFF.

There are a few counts of this clonotype. The chain is built from TRBV3-1 and TRBJ2-4, with D maybe TRBD2 (5 bases). Per germline, CDR1 LGHDT and CDR2 YNNKEL (reference sequence). V was cut by 4 bases and J by 10 bases, with 17 bases left in between. The CDR3 is made up of 14 amino acids. As DNA, the CDR3 is TGTGCCAGCAGCCGACTACCTCAGTACGATATTCAGTACTTC. Translating it yields CASSRLPQYDIQYF. Full variable domain (outside the CDR3, taken from reference TRBV3-1 and TRBJ2-4): DTAVSQTPKYLVTQMGNDKSIKCEQNLGHDTMYWYKQDSKKFLKIMFSYNNKELIINETVPNRFSPKSPDKAHLNLHINSLELGDSAVYFCASSRLPQYDIQYFGAGTRLSVL.

This clonotype was recorded many times. This chain uses TRBV29-1 with TRBJ2-1, with D maybe TRBD2 (6 bases). This CDR3 spans 12 amino acids. Trimming took 7 bases from V and 8 from J, leaving 15 bases between them. Per the germline V gene, CDR1 is SQVTM and CDR2 is ANQGSEA. The DNA for the CDR3 is TGCAGCGGTACACATGGGGGGTATGAGCAGTTCTTC. Translated: CSGTHGGYEQFF.

This clonotype was picked up a small number of times. The V and J genes are TRBV3-1 and TRBJ2-1; 7 bases line up with TRBD2. The CDR3 is made up of 15 amino acids. V lost 0 bases to trimming and J lost 3 bases; unmatched junction nucleotides: 2. The germline gives CDR1 LGHDT, CDR2 YNNKEL (reference sequence). CDR3 DNA: TGTGCCAGCAGCCAAGAACTAGCGTACTACAATGAGCAGTTCTTC. Amino acid sequence: CASSQELAYYNEQFF.

The CDR3 DNA reads as TGTGCCAGCAGTTTACCAGCGGGAGCTCACGAGCAGTACTTC. Protein sequence: CASSLPAGAHEQYF. V and J are TRBV28 and TRBJ2-7; 8 nucleotides match TRBD2. This CDR3 has 14 amino acids. In germline, CDR1 is MDHEN, CDR2 SYDVKM. Trimming cost V 2 bases and J 5 bases; bases outside gene matches: 5.

At least ten counts were recorded for this clonotype. The V call is TRBV29-1, the J call TRBJ1-5; D is perhaps TRBD1 (6 bases). The V gene's germline CDR1 is SQVTM and CDR2 ANQGSEA. Trimming cost V 2 bases and J 2 bases, with 10 bases left between them. CDR3 length: 14 residues. This CDR3 is CSVERGRGNQPQHF. CDR3 DNA: TGCAGCGTTGAACGGGGGCGCGGCAATCAGCCCCAGCATTTT.

This clonotype has a handful of counts. The rearrangement uses TRBV3-1 and TRBJ2-1; possible D gene TRBD2, 5 bases. Germline CDR1 and CDR2: LGHDT and YNNKEL (reference sequence). Trimming left V 8 bases short and J 8 bases short, with 22 bases between. The CDR3 runs to 15 residues. CDR3 in amino acids: CASEDIPRGIDEQFF. In nucleotides, the CDR3 is TGTGCCAGCGAAGATATACCCCGGGGTATCGATGAGCAGTTCTTC.

This clonotype was picked up a small number of times. This sequence joins TRBV24-1 and TRBJ2-2; D is uncertain. CDR1 is KGHDR and CDR2 is SFDVKD in the germline V gene. The CDR3 is 16 amino acids. V lost 7 bases and J lost 0, with 14 bases in between. Here the CDR3 DNA reads TGTGCCACCAGCCTCCCCGGAGACGCGAACACCGGGGAGCTGTTTTTT. Its translation is CATSLPGDANTGELFF.

The V and J genes are TRBV5-1 and TRBJ2-5; 13 bases match TRBD2. Germline loops: CDR1 SGHRS, CDR2 YFSETQ. The CDR3 totals 16 residues. The J segment lost 3 bases and the V segment lost 4 bases, leaving 6 bases of the junction unmatched. For the CDR3, the DNA is TGCGCCAGCAGCAGAACTAGCGGGGGGGCCGAAGAGACCCAGTACTTC. It yields the protein CASSRTSGGAEETQYF.

This clonotype appeared many times. The chain is built from TRBV12-3 or TRBV12-4 and TRBJ1-5; weak D call: TRBD1 (6 bases). The CDR3 consists of 15 residues. The V gene lost 5 bases and the J gene lost 2 bases, with 13 bases spanning the gap. CDR3 nucleotides: TGTGCCAGCAGTCCACAGGGTGTGGGCAATCAGCCCCAGCATTTT. This sequence encodes CASSPQGVGNQPQHF.

In its sample, this clonotype was seen a few times. This chain uses TRBV4-3 with TRBJ2-2, with D possibly TRBD2 on 5 matching bases. This CDR3 is built from 16 residues. Germline V gene lookup returns CDR1 LGHNA and CDR2 YSLEER. Between the trimmed V and J ends, which lost 5 bases and 6 bases, there was a span of 19 bases. The CDR3 reads CASSSAIRSGSGELFF. Written as DNA, the CDR3 is TGCGCCAGCAGCTCAGCTATCCGCTCGGGGTCCGGGGAGCTGTTTTTT.

The rearrangement uses TRBV9 and TRBJ2-1; no reliable D call. The CDR3 extends over 17 amino acids. Trimming cost V 1 base and J 3 bases, with 17 bases left between them. CDR1 is SGDLS, CDR2 YYNGEE, per germline. CDR3 bases: TGTGCCAGCAGCGTAAGTAGACGGAGAAACTACTACAATGAGCAGTTCTTC. Translated: CASSVSRRRNYYNEQFF.

The CDR3 nucleotides read TGTGCCAGCAGCCCCAGACTAGCGGGGGGGCGCGAGACCCAGTACTTC. Its translation is CASSPRLAGGRETQYF. The J gene is TRBJ2-5, the V gene TRBV3-1, with 14 bases fitting TRBD2. Germline values: CDR1 LGHDT, CDR2 YNNKEL (reference sequence). Trimming cost V 4 bases and J 5 bases; bases outside gene matches: 6. This CDR3 is built from 16 residues.

This clonotype was observed a few times. CDR3 sequence reads: CASSPLDGTAENIQYF. The CDR3 nucleotides are TGTGCCAGCAGTCCACTGGACGGGACAGCAGAAAACATTCAGTACTTC. The chain has TRBV25-1 and TRBJ2-4, with 7 nucleotides matching TRBD1. The CDR3 is 16 amino acids. Germline CDR1 is MGHDK and CDR2 is SYGVNS. The V gene end was trimmed by 5 bases and the J gene end by 5 bases; junction bases not matched to a gene: 12.

This clonotype was recorded a few times. The chain has TRBV7-9 and TRBJ2-4; 7 nucleotides align to TRBD1. The CDR3 is 17 residues long. The germline V gene has CDR1 SEHNR and CDR2 FQNEAQ (reference sequence). The V gene end was trimmed by 5 bases and the J gene end by 2 bases; junction bases not matched to a gene: 12. CDR3 coding DNA: TGTGCCAGCAGCCGAATGGTAGGGGGCGATTCCAAAAACATTCAGTACTTC. Protein sequence: CASSRMVGGDSKNIQYF.

This clonotype occurred many times. V gene TRBV12-3 or TRBV12-4 combines with J gene TRBJ2-1; TRBD1 matches 8 bases. The CDR3 runs to 14 residues. The V segment lost 6 bases and the J segment 4 bases; nucleotides outside the gene matches: 5. This CDR3 reads CASSMTGAYNEQFF. In DNA form, the CDR3 reads TGTGCCAGCAGCATGACAGGGGCGTACAATGAGCAGTTCTTC.

The V and J genes are TRBV5-3 and TRBJ2-7; 9 bases fit TRBD1. TRBV5-3 is annotated as an ORF whose role is uncertain. After removal of 9 bases from V and 7 bases from J, the junction contained 14 bases not matched to a gene. The CDR3 is 14 amino acids. The CDR3 is CAMGPGQGTGEQYF. CDR3 nucleotides: TGTGCCATGGGCCCTGGACAGGGGACTGGGGAGCAGTACTTC.

This chain joins TRBV27 and TRBJ2-2; possibly TRBD1 or TRBD2 for D (5 bases each). The CDR3 spans 14 residues. Trimming removed 5 bases at V and 8 bases at J, with 15 bases between. Germline assignment: CDR1 MNHEY and CDR2 SMNVEV (reference sequence). The CDR3 coding sequence is TGTGCCAGCAGTCGACGGGGCTTGGGGGGGGAGCTGTTTTTT. This encodes CASSRRGLGGELFF.

This clonotype was counted many times. The chain joins TRBV24-1 to TRBJ2-7, with D maybe TRBD1 (6 bases). The CDR3 is made up of 13 amino acids. V lost 4 bases to trimming and J lost 8 bases, with 14 bases between them. Germline V CDR1 and CDR2: KGHDR, SFDVKD. The CDR3 is CATSEETGTKQYF. CDR3 DNA: TGTGCCACCAGTGAGGAGACAGGTACGAAGCAGTACTTC.

The chain has TRBV27 and TRBJ2-1; the D is unclear. The germline V gene has CDR1 MNHEY and CDR2 SMNVEV (reference sequence). The CDR3 loop spans 17 amino acids. Trimming shortened V by 2 bases and J by 1 base, and 15 bases separated the two germline ends. As DNA, the CDR3 is TGTGCCAGCAGTTTAGGGTCCAACATGGGATCCTACAATGAGCAGTTCTTC. Translating gives CASSLGSNMGSYNEQFF.

This clonotype was observed a few times. The chain employs TRBV20-1 and TRBJ1-1; D gene ambiguous. Trimming stripped 1 base from V and 1 base from J, with 10 bases between. Germline V gene lookup returns CDR1 DFQATT and CDR2 SNEGSKA (reference sequence). The CDR3 is 14 amino acids. The CDR3 DNA follows: TGCAGTGCTAGAGGTTCGTGGGGGAACACTGAAGCTTTCTTT. Protein: CSARGSWGNTEAFF.

The CDR3 region is CAISESVYTQQYF. The CDR3 bases are TGTGCCATCAGTGAGTCGGTCTACACTCAGCAGTACTTC. The rearrangement links TRBV10-3 to TRBJ2-7; D ambiguous. The CDR3 runs 13 residues. Germline-derived CDR1 and CDR2 are ENHRY and SYGVKD. Trimming left V 0 bases short and J 8 bases short, with 11 bases between.

This chain links TRBV20-1 with TRBJ2-7; 7 bases match TRBD1. CDR3 length: 16 residues. J lost 3 bases, V lost 2 bases, and 13 bases had no gene match. CDR1 DFQATT and CDR2 SNEGSKA come from the germline V gene (reference sequence). CDR3 loop: CSARNPQTGSYYEQYF. The DNA for the CDR3 is TGCAGTGCTAGAAACCCCCAGACAGGGTCCTACTACGAGCAGTACTTC.